Below, 7 T cell receptor beta chains from the same sample are listed, as sequenced in a study of regulatory T cells in long-lasting Graves disease. The TCR beta library used iRepertoire HTBI primers with Arm-PCR amplification of CDR3. TCRdb independently ran MiXCR on the multiplex PCR reads; one entry per CDR3 protein. The repertoire consists of about 540,000 distinct CDR3 sequences, with about 13% occurring once and the leading ten covering roughly 9.7%. As for time point: newly diagnosed GD, antithyroid drugs for less than 3 months. Preparation of the TCR library used RNA extracted from PBMCs. This same sample was also part of a study on T cells in Graves' hyperthyroidism and ophthalmopathy.

The sequencing here drew on peripheral blood mononuclear cells (PBMCs), taken at new diagnosis, from a patient treated with antithyroid drugs. All receptors derive from a young man with Graves disease.

V and J are TRBV25-1 and TRBJ2-2, with a possible D match to TRBD1 (6 bases). In germline, CDR1 is MGHDK, CDR2 SYGVNS. V dropped 6 bases and J dropped 0 bases, with 11 bases sitting between them. The CDR3 spans 15 residues. In DNA form, the CDR3 reads TGTGCCAGCAGGGAGGACAGCACGAACACCGGGGAGCTGTTTTTT. This encodes CASREDSTNTGELFF. The whole variable domain, filled in from reference TRBV25-1 and TRBJ2-2, reads EADIYQTPRYLVIGTGKKITLECSQTMGHDKMYWYQQDPGMELHLIHYSYGVNSTEKGDLSSESTVSRIRTEHFPLTLESARPSHTSQYLCASREDSTNTGELFFGEGSRLTVL.

This clonotype was found a few times. The chain carries TRBV6-2 or TRBV6-3 and TRBJ2-3, with D uncertain. V lost 0 bases to trimming and J lost 3 bases, with 16 bases between them. The CDR3 runs 17 residues. Germline CDR1 and CDR2: MNHEY and SVGEGT. Here the CDR3 DNA reads TGTGCCAGCAGTTACTCGAGGCCGGGCTTAAATACAGATACGCAGTATTTT. Protein sequence: CASSYSRPGLNTDTQYF.

The chain links TRBV6-1 to TRBJ2-5, with a tentative D call TRBD2 (5 bases). This CDR3 has 13 residues. V lost 7 bases and J lost 7, with 16 bases in between. Germline lookup yields CDR1 MNHNS and CDR2 SASEGT. This CDR3 reads CASTESGSGTQYF. The CDR3 nucleotides are TGTGCCAGCACCGAGAGCGGTTCGGGGACCCAGTACTTC.

This clonotype showed up many times. The chain employs TRBV12-5 and TRBJ1-2; no clear D. Germline-derived CDR1 and CDR2 are LGHNT and FRNRAP. There are 13 residues in the CDR3. V dropped 5 bases and J dropped 1 base, with 8 bases sitting between them. CDR3 coding DNA: TGTGCTAGTGGTCTGACCGTTAACTATGGCTACACCTTC. Translated: CASGLTVNYGYTF.

This clonotype was seen a handful of times. The chain is built from TRBV20-1 and TRBJ2-6, with 9 positions matching TRBD1. J gave up 1 base and V 3 bases, and 7 bases lay outside the gene matches. The CDR3 has 17 residues. Germline loops: CDR1 DFQATT, CDR2 SNEGSKA (reference sequence). The CDR3 nucleotides read TGCAGTGCTAGGGCCCGGACAGGGGTGTCTGGGGCCAACGTCCTGACTTTC. This codes for CSARARTGVSGANVLTF.

This clonotype was recorded many times. The chain recombines TRBV7-3 with TRBJ1-1; D uncertain. Germline V CDR1 and CDR2: SGHTA, FQGTGA. The length of the CDR3 is 13 residues. V was clipped by 5 bases and J by 4 bases, with 11 bases between them. This chain's CDR3 is CASSPGPTTEAFF. The DNA for the CDR3 is TGTGCCAGCAGCCCCGGCCCAACCACTGAAGCTTTCTTT. The entire variable domain, with the rest obtained from reference TRBV7-3 and TRBJ1-1, is as follows: GAGVSQTPSNKVTEKGKYVELRCDPISGHTALYWYRQSLGQGPEFLIYFQGTGAADDSGLPNDRFFAVRPEGSVSTLKIQRTERGDSAVYLCASSPGPTTEAFFGQGTRLTVV.

This clonotype was counted many times. At one boundary the junction diverges from the germline segment, which might be a read error. This chain joins TRBV5-1 and TRBJ2-7, with 7 positions matching TRBD1. Germline V gene lookup returns CDR1 SGHRS and CDR2 YFSETQ. The CDR3 is 16 residues long. This CDR3 reads CASSFGTTGFSFEQYF. CDR3 sequence (DNA): TGCGCCAGCAGCTTCGGAACGACAGGGTTTTCCTTCGAGCAGTACTTC. Full variable domain (missing parts from reference TRBV5-1 and TRBJ2-7): KAGVTQTPRYLIKTRGQQVTLSCSPISGHRSVSWYQQTPGQGLQFLFEYFSETQRNKGNFPGRFSGRQFSNSRSEMNVSTLELGDSALYLCASSFGTTGFSFEQYFGPGTRLTVT.